This entry describes one TCR beta chain. The V gene lost 3 bases and the J gene lost 8 bases, with 19 bases spanning the gap. CDR1 DFQATT and CDR2 SNEGSKA come from the germline V gene (reference sequence). This CDR3 is 14 amino acids long. A second PCR, run for roughly 7 to 11 cycles, used a sample-barcoded 5' primer plus a J-beta primer mix. TCRdb re-called the 5' RACE reads through MiXCR, storing one row per CDR3 protein. The sample contains 1.5 million to 2 million distinct CDR3 sequences, roughly two fifths of which appear only once. This sample is drawn from a study of blood T cells in healthy people across ages.

The sequence was obtained from a human donor in good health. The rearrangement links TRBV20-1 to TRBJ1-2; tentatively, D is TRBD1 (5 bases). Sequencing was carried out using blood. CDR3 nucleotides: TGCAGTGCTAGTAACTGGTGGGGGGTGGAGGGCTACACCTTC. Translating it yields CSASNWWGVEGYTF.